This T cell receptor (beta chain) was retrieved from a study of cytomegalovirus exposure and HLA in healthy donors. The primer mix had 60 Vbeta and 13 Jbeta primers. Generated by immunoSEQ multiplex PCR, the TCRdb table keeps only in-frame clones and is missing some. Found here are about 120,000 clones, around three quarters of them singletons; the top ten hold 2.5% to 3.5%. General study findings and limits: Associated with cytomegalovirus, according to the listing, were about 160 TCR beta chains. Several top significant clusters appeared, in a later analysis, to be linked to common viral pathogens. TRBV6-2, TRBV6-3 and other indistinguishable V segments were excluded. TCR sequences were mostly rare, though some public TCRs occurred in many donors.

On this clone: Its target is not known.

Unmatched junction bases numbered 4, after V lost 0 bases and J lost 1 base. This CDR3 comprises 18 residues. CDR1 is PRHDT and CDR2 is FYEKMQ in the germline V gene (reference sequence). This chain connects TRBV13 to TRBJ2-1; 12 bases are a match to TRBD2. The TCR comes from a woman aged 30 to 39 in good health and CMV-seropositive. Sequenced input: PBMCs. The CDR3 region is CASSLGLAGGPSYNEQFF. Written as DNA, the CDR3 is TGTGCCAGCAGCTTAGGTCTAGCGGGGGGGCCTTCCTACAATGAGCAGTTCTTC.